Following are 30 T cell receptor beta chains from one sample sequenced in a study of preoperative IRX-2 immunotherapy in early breast cancer. Treatment indicated: preoperative locoregional IRX-2 cytokine immunotherapy. The assay was immunoSEQ multiplex PCR, and TCRdb's table has in-frame clones only and misses some. Counted here are 25,000 or so clones, around 87% occurring once; the ten biggest clones make up around 9.5%. The sequencing used tumor tissue, collected after IRX-2 immunotherapy. The receptors shown here come from a human donor with breast cancer.

The chain uses TRBV30 and TRBJ2-7; D possibly corresponds to TRBD1 (5 bases). Per the germline V gene, CDR1 is GTSNPN and CDR2 is SVGIG (reference sequence). The CDR3 has 15 residues. The V end was cut by 3 bases, the J end by 3 bases, with 18 bases between. CDR3: CAWRSGQGRSYEQYF. The DNA for the CDR3 is TGTGCCTGGAGGTCCGGGCAGGGAAGGAGCTACGAGCAGTACTTC.

This chain joins TRBV7-2 and TRBJ2-7; D possibly corresponds to TRBD1 (6 bases). Germline CDR1 SGHTA, CDR2 FQGNSA. This CDR3 region has 15 residues. Trimming took off 5 bases at V and 4 bases at J, with 18 bases between the two ends. For the CDR3, the DNA is TGTGCCAGCAGCATTGGACAGTCAGTAGATTACGAGCAGTACTTC. Encoded protein: CASSIGQSVDYEQYF.

The chain recombines TRBV27 with TRBJ2-3, with 7 bases lining up with TRBD2. V was clipped by 5 bases and J by 2 bases; unmatched bases: 10. The germline gives CDR1 MNHEY, CDR2 SMNVEV (reference sequence). This CDR3 has 16 amino acids. The CDR3: CASSPAPSGLTDTQYF. For the CDR3, the DNA is TGTGCCAGCAGTCCCGCCCCTAGCGGCCTCACAGATACGCAGTATTTT.

This clone appeared once. This chain joins TRBV5-1 and TRBJ2-7; TRBD2 is a possible D gene (5 bases). The germline V and J ends were trimmed by 6 bases and 1 base, with 14 bases remaining between them. The germline V gene encodes CDR1 SGHRS and CDR2 YFSETQ. This CDR3 has 14 amino acids. This CDR3 reads CASTGSVGSYEQYF. The CDR3 DNA follows: TGCGCCAGCACGGGAAGCGTTGGTTCCTACGAGCAGTACTTC.

The chain joins TRBV9 to TRBJ2-7; 8 nucleotides line up with TRBD2. The CDR3 totals 17 residues. The V segment lost 0 bases and the J segment 4 bases; nucleotides outside the gene matches: 12. Per the germline V gene, CDR1 is SGDLS and CDR2 is YYNGEE. The CDR3, as DNA: TGTGCCAGCAGCGTAGAATCGGGAGGACTAGCAACTTACGAGCAGTACTTC. The encoded protein is CASSVESGGLATYEQYF.

The CDR3 reads CASSQERTYEQYF. CDR3 nucleotide sequence: TGTGCCAGCAGCCAAGAAAGGACCTACGAGCAGTACTTC. V is TRBV14 and J is TRBJ2-7; D not certain. V gave up 0 bases and J gave up 2 bases, with 5 bases separating them. The CDR3 totals 13 residues. The V gene's germline CDR1 is SGHDN and CDR2 FVKESK.

This chain uses TRBV18 with TRBJ1-1; no clear D gene. The CDR3 is made up of 13 amino acids. V lost 2 bases to trimming and J lost 4 bases, with 8 bases between them. Germline V lookup: CDR1 KGHSH, CDR2 LQKENI. CDR3 sequence: CASSPNQRTEAFF. The CDR3 nucleotides read TGTGCCAGCTCACCAAATCAGCGCACTGAAGCTTTCTTT.

The rearrangement joins TRBV28 to TRBJ2-1, with a weak D call TRBD1 (5 bases). The CDR3 consists of 16 residues. Looked up from germline, CDR1 is MDHEN and CDR2 is SYDVKM. V gave up 5 bases and J gave up 4 bases, with 18 bases separating them. The CDR3: CASSPTRDNLYNEQFF. As DNA, the CDR3 is TGTGCCAGCAGTCCCACCAGGGATAATTTATACAATGAGCAGTTCTTC.

This clone occurred once. The chain carries TRBV19 and TRBJ2-7, with TRBD2 as a possible D gene (6 bases). The CDR3 sequence is 13 residues long. Germline CDR1 is LNHDA and CDR2 is SQIVND (reference sequence). V gave up 7 bases and J gave up 5 bases, with 15 bases separating them. CDR3 sequence: CASTPGVRNEQYF. The CDR3 DNA follows: TGTGCCAGTACCCCGGGGGTGAGGAACGAGCAGTACTTC.

V and J are TRBV30 and TRBJ1-4; D gene unclear. With 5 bases removed from V and 0 bases from J, the gap between germline ends came to 13 bases. The V gene's germline CDR1 is GTSNPN and CDR2 SVGIG (reference sequence). This CDR3 contains 15 residues. CDR3 sequence (DNA): TGTGCCTGGGGGGATTTAGATGCAACTAATGAAAAACTGTTTTTT. Its translation: CAWGDLDATNEKLFF. The full variable domain, its missing parts supplied by reference TRBV30 and TRBJ1-4, is SQTIHQWPATLVQPVGSPLSLECTVEGTSNPNLYWYRQAAGRGLQLLFYSVGIGQISSEVPQNLSASRPQDRQFILSSKKLLLSDSGFYLCAWGDLDATNEKLFFGSGTQLSVL.

The chain is built from TRBV28 and TRBJ1-5, with 7 bases that match TRBD1. Per the germline V gene, CDR1 is MDHEN and CDR2 is SYDVKM. The CDR3 covers 15 residues. J was trimmed by 4 bases and V by 6 bases; bases with no gene match: 9. The CDR3 sequence: CASRPPGTANQPQHF. The CDR3 coding sequence is TGTGCCAGCAGGCCCCCCGGGACAGCGAATCAGCCCCAGCATTTT.

V and J are TRBV10-1 and TRBJ2-6, with 9 bases matching TRBD1. The germline CDR1 and CDR2 sequences are WNHNN and SYGVQD (reference sequence). V lost 8 bases, J lost 2 bases, and 7 bases stayed unmatched. This CDR3 spans 16 amino acids. CDR3 in DNA: TGCGCCAGCCAGCCGGGACAGGGTGCTGGGGCCAACGTCCTGACTTTC. It translates to CASQPGQGAGANVLTF.

The rearrangement links TRBV2 to TRBJ2-3; maybe TRBD1 (6 bases). The CDR3 runs to 13 residues. Looked up from germline, CDR1 is SNHLY and CDR2 is FYNNEI. V was shortened by 6 bases and J by 2 bases, with 9 bases between the two germline ends. CDR3 nucleotide sequence: TGTGCCAGCAGCGGGACAATCACAGATACGCAGTATTTT. The encoded protein is CASSGTITDTQYF.

This chain connects TRBV27 to TRBJ1-5; D is perhaps TRBD1 (5 bases). The V end was cut by 1 base, the J end by 7 bases, with 11 bases between. The CDR3 spans 14 residues. Germline V lookup: CDR1 MNHEY, CDR2 SMNVEV (reference sequence). As DNA, the CDR3 is TGTGCCAGCAGTTTATGGGGCGAGGGGCAGCCCCAGCATTTT. Translating gives CASSLWGEGQPQHF.

The chain uses TRBV11-2 and TRBJ2-3; no firm D call. This CDR3 has 12 amino acids. Trimming removed 0 bases at V and 5 bases at J, with 3 bases between. CDR1 and CDR2 (germline): SGHAT, FQNNGV. In nucleotides, the CDR3 is TGTGCCAGCAGCTTAGACTTAGATACGCAGTATTTT. Its translation: CASSLDLDTQYF.

The chain joins TRBV12-1 to TRBJ2-3; the D segment call TRBD2 is taken from the table without a DNA check. TRBV12-1 is listed as a pseudogene. The CDR3 sequence is 18 residues long. The DNA of the CDR3 is TGTGCCAGCAGCTGGAGCCTTCTTAGCGGGAGGTTCACAGATACGCAGTATTTT. Protein product: CASSWSLLSGRFTDTQYF.

The CDR3 DNA follows: TGTGCCAGCAGTTTGAACAGAATCTATGGCTACACCTTC. This encodes CASSLNRIYGYTF. The V gene is TRBV6-5, the J gene TRBJ1-2; no definite D call. The V gene lost 4 bases and the J gene lost 4 bases, with 10 bases spanning the gap. Looked up from germline, CDR1 is MNHEY and CDR2 is SVGAGI. CDR3 length: 13 residues.

The chain employs TRBV11-2 and TRBJ1-4, with D possibly matching TRBD1 (5 bases). CDR3 size: 14 residues. V lost 5 bases, J lost 7 bases, and 14 bases lay in between. Germline CDR1 and CDR2: SGHAT and FQNNGV. For the CDR3, the DNA is TGTGCCAGCAGCACGGGACCATCCCGTGAAAAACTGTTTTTT. It translates to CASSTGPSREKLFF.

J is TRBJ2-4 and V is TRBV20-1, with D possibly being TRBD1 (5 bases). The germline CDR1 and CDR2 sequences are DFQATT and SNEGSKA (reference sequence). This CDR3 is built from 11 residues. V lost 6 bases and J 8 bases, leaving 11 bases between the germline ends. CDR3 region: CSAPVGDIQYF. The CDR3 bases are TGCAGTGCCCCGGTAGGGGACATTCAGTACTTC.

The chain links TRBV19 to TRBJ1-1; D is undetermined. Trimming took off 5 bases at V and 5 bases at J, with 6 bases between the two ends. This CDR3 spans 11 amino acids. Germline CDR1 and CDR2: LNHDA and SQIVND (reference sequence). This chain's CDR3 is CASSWVTEAFF. The CDR3 DNA reads TGTGCCAGTAGTTGGGTTACTGAAGCTTTCTTT.

The CDR3 nucleotides read TGTGCCAGCAGTGGTACAGGGGGGTCCACAGATACGCAGTATTTT. Encoded protein: CASSGTGGSTDTQYF. This chain links TRBV6-1 with TRBJ2-3, with 8 bases lining up with TRBD1. This CDR3 comprises 15 residues. The J segment lost 2 bases and the V segment lost 4 bases, leaving 5 bases of the junction unmatched. In germline, CDR1 is MNHNS, CDR2 SASEGT.

V usage is TRBV7-9 and J usage is TRBJ1-1; TRBD1 matches at 11 bases. The CDR3 is 16 residues long. The J segment lost 4 bases and the V segment lost 3 bases, leaving 7 bases of the junction unmatched. The germline CDR1 and CDR2 sequences are SEHNR and FQNEAQ (reference sequence). The CDR3 here is CASSFGRTGGFTEAFF. In nucleotides, the CDR3 is TGTGCCAGCAGCTTCGGTAGGACAGGGGGCTTCACTGAAGCTTTCTTT.

The genes are TRBV4-1 and TRBJ2-1; 11 bases are a match to TRBD2. Losses at the gene ends were 3 bases for V and 7 bases for J; bases not matched to a gene: 8. The CDR3 covers 16 residues. Germline values: CDR1 MGHRA, CDR2 YSYEKL. The CDR3 sequence is CASSHDTSGSKNEQFF. In nucleotides, the CDR3 is TGCGCCAGCAGCCATGATACTAGCGGGAGTAAGAATGAGCAGTTCTTC.

This rearrangement joins TRBV6-5 to TRBJ1-1, with a possible D match to TRBD1 (5 bases). Between the trimmed V and J ends, which lost 4 bases and 4 bases, there was a span of 13 bases. This CDR3 is 14 amino acids long. Germline V gene lookup returns CDR1 MNHEY and CDR2 SVGAGI. This chain's CDR3 is CASSFSRGGTEAFF. CDR3 nucleotides: TGTGCCAGCAGTTTTAGTAGGGGAGGCACTGAAGCTTTCTTT.

The chain carries TRBV5-1 and TRBJ2-1; 9 bases match TRBD2. The V segment lost 0 bases and the J segment 4 bases; nucleotides outside the gene matches: 2. This CDR3 comprises 15 residues. Germline values: CDR1 SGHRS, CDR2 YFSETQ. CDR3 nucleotides: TGCGCCAGCAGCTTGGCTAGCGGGGCATACAATGAGCAGTTCTTC. Protein: CASSLASGAYNEQFF.

This chain connects TRBV10-3 to TRBJ2-2, with D perhaps matching TRBD1 (5 bases). The CDR3 length is 14 residues. With 7 bases removed from V and 1 base from J, the gap between germline ends came to 10 bases. Germline CDR1 and CDR2: ENHRY and SYGVKD. The CDR3 nucleotides are TGTGCCATCAAGGAGACAGAGAACACCGGGGAGCTGTTTTTT. Encoded protein: CAIKETENTGELFF.

V gene TRBV5-4 combines with J gene TRBJ2-7, with D possibly being TRBD1 (6 bases). Trimming took 4 bases from V and 1 from J, leaving 9 bases between them. The CDR3 covers 13 residues. Germline CDR1 is SGHNT and CDR2 is YYREEE (reference sequence). The chain's CDR3 is CASSPDSSYEQYF. The CDR3 DNA reads TGTGCCAGCAGCCCGGACAGTTCCTACGAGCAGTACTTC.

The V call is TRBV6-5, the J call TRBJ1-5; no reliable D call. Trimming cost V 5 bases and J 9 bases, with 11 bases left between them. Germline CDR1 reads MNHEY; CDR2 reads SVGAGI. The CDR3 extends over 12 amino acids. CDR3 nucleotide sequence: TGTGCCAGCAGTACCTCGGGGTCGCCCCAGCATTTT. Amino acids: CASSTSGSPQHF.

This chain connects TRBV6-5 to TRBJ2-1; the D call may be TRBD1 or TRBD2 (5 bases each). Germline V CDR1 and CDR2: MNHEY, SVGAGI. The CDR3 runs 12 residues. Trimming pared 5 bases from V and 7 bases from J, leaving 9 bases between. CDR3: CASSGTMNEQFF. CDR3 sequence (DNA): TGTGCCAGCAGTGGGACGATGAATGAGCAGTTCTTC.

The chain recombines TRBV9 with TRBJ1-1, with 8 bases lining up with TRBD1. Germline-derived CDR1 and CDR2 are SGDLS and YYNGEE. Germline trimming cut 3 bases from V and 2 bases from J; bases unmatched to any gene: 9. The CDR3 runs 16 residues. CDR3 nucleotide sequence: TGTGCCAGCAGCGCCCCTTTAGGACAGGGAAACACTGAAGCTTTCTTT. This encodes CASSAPLGQGNTEAFF.